This entry lists 11 T cell receptor beta chains sequenced from one sample in a study of human T cells and chemical hapten exposure. Stated time point: patch test 1, 2 weeks after DPC sensitization. The treatment here: therapeutic diphenylcyclopropenone sensitization with weekly scalp DPC. Each CDR3 protein is one row after TCRdb ran MiXCR on the RACE reads. Of about 340,000 distinct CDR3 sequences detected, about 7% appear once; the ten largest clones hold 7% to 10%. This sample comprised whole blood, obtained in connection with sensitization to the hapten diphenylcyclopropenone (DPC). Every receptor here comes from a woman between 18 and 29 years old with alopecia areata. Some clones in this sample may be carry-over from other donors' samples.

For the CDR3, the DNA is TGTGCCAGCAGCGTCGGAAGCTCTGGAAACACCATATATTTT. It codes for CASSVGSSGNTIYF. V gene TRBV9 combines with J gene TRBJ1-3; D is unresolved. The CDR3 contains 14 residues. CDR1 is SGDLS and CDR2 is YYNGEE in the germline V gene. Trimming removed 2 bases from V and 0 bases from J, with 6 bases in between.

The chain employs TRBV11-2 and TRBJ1-3; a weak D match, TRBD1 (5 bases). CDR1 and CDR2 (germline): SGHAT, FQNNGV. The length of the CDR3 is 13 residues. Trimming took 5 bases from V and 8 from J, leaving 13 bases between them. CDR3 bases: TGTGCCAGCAGCCCCGGGACTGATTACACCATATATTTT. This sequence encodes CASSPGTDYTIYF.

Ten or more counts support this clonotype. J is TRBJ2-3 and V is TRBV6-2 or TRBV6-3; a weak D match, TRBD1 (5 bases). This CDR3 is built from 14 residues. CDR1 and CDR2 from the germline V gene are MNHEY and SVGEGT. V lost 6 bases and J lost 5, with 15 bases in between. CDR3 in amino acids: CASRLSGLEDTQYF. CDR3 DNA sequence: TGTGCCAGCAGGCTATCAGGGTTGGAAGATACGCAGTATTTT.

This clonotype has just a few counts. Written as DNA, the CDR3 is TGCAGCGTCGGAAGCGCGCGGGGTGGGTCTAATGAAAAACTGTTTTTT. It is translated as CSVGSARGGSNEKLFF. The chain employs TRBV29-1 and TRBJ1-4; the D is unclear. The germline V gene encodes CDR1 SQVTM and CDR2 ANQGSEA. The V and J ends lost 6 bases and 3 bases respectively, with 20 bases between them. This CDR3 region has 16 residues.

This clonotype has only a few counts. The chain employs TRBV3-1 and TRBJ2-7, with D unresolved. Trimming stripped 3 bases from V and 4 bases from J, with 13 bases between. Germline loops: CDR1 LGHDT, CDR2 YNNKEL (reference sequence). CDR3 length: 14 amino acids. Here the CDR3 DNA reads TGTGCCAGCAGCCATGGTAAGGTTCGGTACGAGCAGTACTTC. Translation: CASSHGKVRYEQYF.

The V gene is TRBV5-4, the J gene TRBJ1-1; 9 nucleotides agree with TRBD1. Germline trimming cut 4 bases from V and 4 bases from J; bases unmatched to any gene: 8. Germline CDR1 SGHNT, CDR2 YYREEE (reference sequence). The CDR3 spans 15 residues. Written as DNA, the CDR3 is TGTGCCAGCAGCCCGCCGGACAGGGGCGGCACTGAAGCTTTCTTT. Translating gives CASSPPDRGGTEAFF.

This clonotype was detected only a few times. The chain combines TRBV7-2 with TRBJ1-1, with a tentative D call TRBD1 (6 bases). Looked up from germline, CDR1 is SGHTA and CDR2 is FQGNSA. The V gene lost 1 base and the J gene lost 1 base, with 13 bases spanning the gap. CDR3 length equals 16 residues. The CDR3 nucleotides read TGTGCCAGCAGCTTAGGCGGAGGGGGACCGAACACTGAAGCTTTCTTT. Its translation is CASSLGGGGPNTEAFF.

This clonotype was found a few times. V usage is TRBV7-9 and J usage is TRBJ2-4; weak D call: TRBD2 (5 bases). The length of the CDR3 is 15 residues. V lost 10 bases and J 0 bases, leaving 16 bases between the germline ends. The germline V gene encodes CDR1 SEHNR and CDR2 FQNEAQ (reference sequence). Written as DNA, the CDR3 is TGTGCCACTACCTGGGCGGCGGGAGCCAAAAACATTCAGTACTTC. Translated: CATTWAAGAKNIQYF. The full variable domain, rest sourced from reference TRBV7-9 and TRBJ2-4, is DTGVSQNPRHKITKRGQNVTFRCDPISEHNRLYWYRQTLGQGPEFLTYFQNEAQLEKSRLLSDRFSAERPKGSFSTLEIQRTEQGDSAMYLCATTWAAGAKNIQYFGAGTRLSVL.

There are a few counts of this clonotype. The chain combines TRBV2 with TRBJ1-1; tentative D call: TRBD1 (5 bases). The CDR3 consists of 11 residues. Deletions cut 4 bases from V and 7 bases from J, with 7 bases between. CDR1 SNHLY and CDR2 FYNNEI come from the germline V gene. Written as DNA, the CDR3 is TGTGCCAGCAGTGGACAGATTGAAGCTTTCTTT. Its translation is CASSGQIEAFF.

This clonotype was counted a few times. The chain is built from TRBV7-2 and TRBJ2-7, with 8 bases lining up with TRBD2. Trimming removed 0 bases from V and 9 bases from J; junction bases left unmatched: 7. This CDR3 contains 14 residues. Germline CDR1 and CDR2: SGHTA and FQGNSA. The CDR3 DNA reads TGTGCCAGCAGCTTAGCCGGGACTAGTACTCGGCAGTACTTC. As protein: CASSLAGTSTRQYF.

The chain uses TRBV20-1 and TRBJ1-1; TRBD1 is a possible D gene (6 bases). The germline gives CDR1 DFQATT, CDR2 SNEGSKA (reference sequence). This CDR3 contains 12 residues. V was cut by 1 base and J by 5 bases, with 8 bases left in between. The CDR3 sequence: CSARGGATEAFF. The DNA of the CDR3 is TGCAGTGCTAGAGGGGGGGCAACTGAAGCTTTCTTT.